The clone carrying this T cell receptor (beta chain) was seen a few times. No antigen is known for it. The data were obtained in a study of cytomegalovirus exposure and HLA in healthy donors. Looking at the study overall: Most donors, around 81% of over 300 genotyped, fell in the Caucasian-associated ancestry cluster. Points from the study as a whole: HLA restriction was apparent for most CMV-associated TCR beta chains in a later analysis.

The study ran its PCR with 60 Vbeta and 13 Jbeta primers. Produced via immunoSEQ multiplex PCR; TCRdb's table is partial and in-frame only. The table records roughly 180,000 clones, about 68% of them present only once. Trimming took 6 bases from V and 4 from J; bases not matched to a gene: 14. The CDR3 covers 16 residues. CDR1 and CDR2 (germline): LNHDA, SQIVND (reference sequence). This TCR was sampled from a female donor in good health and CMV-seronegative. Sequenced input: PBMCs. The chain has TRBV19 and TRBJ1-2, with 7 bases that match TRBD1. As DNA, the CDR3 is TGTGCCAGTAGACCCATTGACAGGGCCATCGGCTATGGCTACACCTTC. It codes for CASRPIDRAIGYGYTF.